This TCR beta chain comes out of a study of early T cells in non-severe SARS-CoV-2 infection. For the study at large: Sequencing used unsorted whole-blood bulk RNA, so chains lack pairing. The study, taken as a whole, reports: CD4 and private specificities were missed by VDJdb matching, which favored anti-spike CD8 responses.

This clonotype is medium-sized (0.01 to 0.1%) in the sample. Its antigen is unknown. TCRdb passed the 5' RACE reads through MiXCR, listing each CDR3 protein once. Found here are 50,000 or so distinct CDR3 sequences, 5.6% of them singletons; the top ten hold approximately 4.1%. The CDR3 loop spans 17 amino acids. Germline V gene lookup returns CDR1 GTSNPN and CDR2 SVGIG (reference sequence). V lost 2 bases to trimming and J lost 1 base; unmatched junction nucleotides: 7. The chain couples TRBV30 to TRBJ2-3, with 12 bases that match TRBD2. This TCR was recovered from an adult who was a healthcare worker with PCR-confirmed SARS-CoV-2 infection or an uninfected control (not recorded which). Sequenced sample: whole blood. DNA for the CDR3: TGTGCCTGGAGTTCCCTAGCGGGAGGGCCCGGCACAGATACGCAGTATTTT. Translated: CAWSSLAGGPGTDTQYF.